The 5 T cell receptor beta chains below were found in one sample sequenced in a study of neurological immune-mediated disorders. TCRdb re-called the 5' RACE reads with MiXCR, one entry per CDR3 protein. Among around 42,000 distinct CDR3 sequences, about 14% were seen once, and the ten largest hold 10% to 12%. Time point described: longitudinal time-point 3. The specimen was PBMCs. The receptors were sampled from a man aged 30 to 39 in good health.

This clonotype was counted ten times or more. The rearrangement links TRBV20-1 to TRBJ1-5; D is unresolved. The CDR3 covers 16 residues. In germline, CDR1 is DFQATT, CDR2 SNEGSKA (reference sequence). V was shortened by 5 bases and J by 0 bases, with 17 bases between the two germline ends. The CDR3 sequence: CSAYSSDAYSNQPQHF. The DNA for the CDR3 is TGCAGTGCTTACTCTAGCGACGCCTATAGCAATCAGCCCCAGCATTTT.

This sequence joins TRBV5-1 and TRBJ1-5; possibly TRBD1 for D (5 bases). The CDR3 loop spans 15 amino acids. Trimming removed 2 bases from V and 0 bases from J, with 9 bases in between. Looked up from germline, CDR1 is SGHRS and CDR2 is YFSETQ. The CDR3, as DNA: TGCGCCAGCAGCTTCCTCGGGGGTAGCAATCAGCCCCAGCATTTT. It specifies CASSFLGGSNQPQHF. The whole variable domain, remainder taken from reference TRBV5-1 and TRBJ1-5, is KAGVTQTPRYLIKTRGQQVTLSCSPISGHRSVSWYQQTPGQGLQFLFEYFSETQRNKGNFPGRFSGRQFSNSRSEMNVSTLELGDSALYLCASSFLGGSNQPQHFGDGTRLSIL.

The chain uses TRBV12-3 or TRBV12-4 and TRBJ2-2, with 7 bases matching TRBD2. The ends lost 3 bases at V and 7 bases at J; junction bases unmatched: 8. This CDR3 is 15 amino acids long. For the CDR3, the DNA is TGTGCCAGCAGTTTCGGTGGGAGGGCCAGCGGGGAGCTGTTTTTT. Translating it yields CASSFGGRASGELFF.

J is TRBJ1-1 and V is TRBV5-1, with 8 bases aligning to TRBD1. The CDR3 is made up of 15 amino acids. Germline trimming cut 4 bases from V and 3 bases from J; bases unmatched to any gene: 8. Looked up from germline, CDR1 is SGHRS and CDR2 is YFSETQ. CDR3 amino acids: CASSQGAGSDTEAFF. In DNA form, the CDR3 reads TGCGCCAGCAGCCAGGGGGCGGGGTCGGACACTGAAGCTTTCTTT. Full variable domain (missing parts from reference TRBV5-1 and TRBJ1-1): KAGVTQTPRYLIKTRGQQVTLSCSPISGHRSVSWYQQTPGQGLQFLFEYFSETQRNKGNFPGRFSGRQFSNSRSEMNVSTLELGDSALYLCASSQGAGSDTEAFFGQGTRLTVV.

This clonotype was recorded at least ten times. The rearrangement links TRBV12-3 or TRBV12-4 to TRBJ2-1; D is perhaps TRBD1 (7 bases). The V end was cut by 6 bases, the J end by 2 bases, with 14 bases between. The length of the CDR3 is 15 residues. The CDR3 is CASSLQGTAYNEQFF. DNA for the CDR3: TGTGCCAGCAGCCTACAGGGGACTGCCTACAATGAGCAGTTCTTC.